The 28 T cell receptor beta chains below were found in one sample sequenced in a study of shared clonotypes between healthy human individuals. Sequencing used immunoSEQ multiplex PCR; TCRdb keeps in-frame clones, though not all of them. The data hold approximately 980,000 clones, with about 80% observed a single time. Sequencing was carried out using memory CD4+ T cells sorted from blood. The subset here: CD45RA-negative fraction. These receptors were taken from a man between 18 and 29 years old in good health.

The chain recombines TRBV29-1 with TRBJ1-1, with 7 bases matching TRBD1. Per germline, CDR1 SQVTM and CDR2 ANQGSEA. With 6 bases clipped from V and 1 base from J, the junction kept 11 bases outside the gene matches. This CDR3 comprises 15 residues. The chain's CDR3 is CSVAQGSWGNTEAFF. The CDR3 DNA reads TGCAGCGTCGCACAGGGGTCCTGGGGGAACACTGAAGCTTTCTTT.

The chain recombines TRBV5-5 with TRBJ2-7; no clear D. Germline lookup yields CDR1 SGHKS and CDR2 YYEKEE (reference sequence). This CDR3 region has 12 residues. V lost 1 base and J 9 bases, leaving 11 bases between the germline ends. The DNA for the CDR3 is TGTGCCAGCAGCTTGATTGGCAGCTTGCAGTACTTC. Protein product: CASSLIGSLQYF.

This chain joins TRBV11-3 and TRBJ2-4; D might be TRBD1 (5 bases). Germline CDR1 reads SGHNT; CDR2 reads YENEEA. The CDR3 consists of 14 residues. Trimming removed 5 bases at V and 9 bases at J, with 17 bases between. The CDR3: CASSPAAGKGIQYF. DNA of the CDR3: TGTGCCAGCAGCCCCGCAGCAGGGAAGGGCATTCAGTACTTC. The full variable domain, with the rest looked up from reference TRBV11-3 and TRBJ2-4, is EAGVVQSPRYKIIEKKQPVAFWCNPISGHNTLYWYLQNLGQGPELLIRYENEEAVDDSQLPKDRFSAERLKGVDSTLKIQPAELGDSAVYLCASSPAAGKGIQYFGAGTRLSVL.

The rearrangement links TRBV11-2 to TRBJ2-7, with TRBD1 matching 10 bases. Germline V gene sequence: CDR1 SGHAT, CDR2 FQNNGV. V lost 2 bases to trimming and J lost 4 bases; unmatched junction nucleotides: 5. CDR3 length: 15 residues. The DNA of the CDR3 is TGTGCCAGCAGCTTAAAAGGACAGGGGGTTTACGAGCAGTACTTC. This codes for CASSLKGQGVYEQYF.

This clone came up a few times. The chain recombines TRBV5-1 with TRBJ2-1; 8 bases are shared with TRBD1. V dropped 7 bases and J dropped 4; count of bases not matched to a gene: 10. This CDR3 has 15 amino acids. Germline CDR1 and CDR2: SGHRS and YFSETQ. CDR3 DNA: TGCGCCAGCTTGGGGACAGGTTCCACATACAATGAGCAGTTCTTC. Its translation: CASLGTGSTYNEQFF.

V and J are TRBV19 and TRBJ1-2; D might be TRBD1 (5 bases). The V and J ends lost 0 bases and 8 bases respectively, with 16 bases between them. Germline V gene lookup returns CDR1 LNHDA and CDR2 SQIVND (reference sequence). This CDR3 has 15 residues. In nucleotides, the CDR3 is TGTGCCAGTAGTATAGACCCCCGGACAACAACAGGCTACACCTTC. This encodes CASSIDPRTTTGYTF. Looking up the rest from reference TRBV19 and TRBJ1-2 gives the full variable domain: DGGITQSPKYLFRKEGQNVTLSCEQNLNHDAMYWYRQDPGQGLRLIYYSQIVNDFQKGDIAEGYSVSREKKESFPLTVTSAQKNPTAFYLCASSIDPRTTTGYTFGSGTRLTVV.

The chain links TRBV6-1 to TRBJ1-6; a weak D match, TRBD1 (6 bases). Germline V gives CDR1 MNHNS, CDR2 SASEGT. The CDR3 runs 18 residues. Trimming took 4 bases from V and 0 from J, leaving 16 bases between them. Here the CDR3 reads CASSARDKASSYNSPLHF. The DNA of the CDR3 is TGTGCCAGCAGTGCCCGGGACAAGGCGAGCTCCTATAATTCACCCCTCCACTTT.

V gene TRBV25-1 combines with J gene TRBJ1-2; D remains unclear. Germline loops: CDR1 MGHDK, CDR2 SYGVNS. The CDR3 has 12 residues. V was shortened by 4 bases and J by 4 bases, with 7 bases between the two germline ends. DNA of the CDR3: TGTGCCAGCAGTGGACAAATCTATGGCTACACCTTC. It codes for CASSGQIYGYTF.

The chain recombines TRBV27 with TRBJ1-1; TRBD1 matches 8 bases. The junction had 8 bases not matched to a gene; V was cut back by 5 bases and J by 6 bases. Germline CDR1 reads MNHEY; CDR2 reads SMNVEV (reference sequence). The CDR3 loop spans 14 amino acids. Here the CDR3 DNA reads TGTGCCAGCAGTCCCAGGACAGGGTCGCCTGAAGCTTTCTTT. Translated, it gives CASSPRTGSPEAFF.

As DNA, the CDR3 is TGTGCCAGCAGCCTACCGGGGGGCAGTGGCTACACCTTC. It codes for CASSLPGGSGYTF. The V gene is TRBV7-2, the J gene TRBJ1-2; maybe TRBD1 (6 bases). There are 13 residues in the CDR3. With 5 bases removed from V and 7 bases from J, the gap between germline ends came to 14 bases. Germline lookup yields CDR1 SGHTA and CDR2 FQGNSA.

The chain employs TRBV2 and TRBJ2-7; TRBD2 is a possible D gene (5 bases). The CDR3 runs 15 residues. Germline CDR1 SNHLY, CDR2 FYNNEI. V was cut by 3 bases and J by 2 bases, with 14 bases left in between. This CDR3 reads CASSDLEVEAYEQYF. In DNA, the CDR3 is TGTGCCAGCAGTGATTTGGAGGTGGAGGCCTACGAGCAGTACTTC. The entire variable domain, with the rest obtained from reference TRBV2 and TRBJ2-7, is as follows: EPEVTQTPSHQVTQMGQEVILRCVPISNHLYFYWYRQILGQKVEFLVSFYNNEISEKSEIFDDQFSVERPDGSNFTLKIRSTKLEDSAMYFCASSDLEVEAYEQYFGPGTRLTVT.

The V call is TRBV29-1, the J call TRBJ1-2, with D unresolved. V was cut by 5 bases and J by 5 bases, with 15 bases left in between. Germline values: CDR1 SQVTM, CDR2 ANQGSEA. The CDR3 length is 13 residues. The CDR3 sequence is CSVPRGPIYGYTF. The CDR3 DNA reads TGCAGCGTTCCACGGGGTCCTATTTATGGCTACACCTTC.

The chain uses TRBV4-3 and TRBJ1-1, with D uncertain. Trimming stripped 4 bases from V and 3 bases from J, with 9 bases between. CDR1 is LGHNA, CDR2 YSLEER, per germline. The CDR3 extends over 13 amino acids. CDR3 sequence: CASSRVSDTEAFF. In DNA form, the CDR3 reads TGCGCCAGCAGCCGCGTTTCGGACACTGAAGCTTTCTTT.

In its sample, this clone was seen a few times. This chain connects TRBV27 to TRBJ2-1, with D uncertain. Germline-derived CDR1 and CDR2 are MNHEY and SMNVEV (reference sequence). The CDR3 loop spans 12 amino acids. Trimming removed 6 bases at V and 5 bases at J, with 8 bases between. The CDR3 sequence is CASRGRHNEQFF. Written as DNA, the CDR3 is TGTGCCAGCAGAGGTCGTCACAATGAGCAGTTCTTC.

This clone has only a few counts. The CDR3: CASSFGRAEEGGYTF. Here the CDR3 DNA reads TGTGCCAGCAGTTTCGGCAGGGCCGAGGAGGGTGGCTACACCTTC. The chain recombines TRBV28 with TRBJ1-2; possible D gene TRBD1, 5 bases. This CDR3 region has 15 residues. The V end was cut by 3 bases, the J end by 7 bases, with 18 bases between. Germline V CDR1 and CDR2: MDHEN, SYDVKM.

In regard to this clone: One base away lies a much larger clone, so this may be a sequencing read error. The chain combines TRBV2 with TRBJ2-5, with TRBD2 as a possible D gene (5 bases). With the DNA end fitting TRBJ2-7 better, the J assignment may be wrong. Germline V gives CDR1 SNHLY, CDR2 FYNNEI. CDR3 length: 11 residues. CDR3 region: CASSLAGEQYF. The CDR3, as DNA: TGTGCCAGCAGCCTAGCAGGCGAGCAGTACTTC.

The rearrangement uses TRBV30 and TRBJ2-5; D uncertain. The germline CDR1 and CDR2 sequences are GTSNPN and SVGIG (reference sequence). Trimming stripped 6 bases from V and 0 bases from J, with 14 bases between. This CDR3 has 14 amino acids. In nucleotides, the CDR3 is TGTGCCTGCTACTTGGGAAAGTACCAAGAGACCCAGTACTTC. This gives the protein CACYLGKYQETQYF.

CDR3 in DNA: TGTGCCAGCAGCTTTCTCACTCCGACTAGCGGGGGGGGGACCCAGTACTTC. Translated: CASSFLTPTSGGGTQYF. The rearrangement joins TRBV7-8 to TRBJ2-5, with TRBD2 matching 14 bases. CDR1 SGHVS and CDR2 FQNEAQ come from the germline V gene. The CDR3 has 17 residues. The V segment lost 3 bases and the J segment 7 bases; nucleotides outside the gene matches: 10.

The V gene is TRBV7-2, the J gene TRBJ2-5; D is unclear. V lost 4 bases and J 5 bases, leaving 14 bases between the germline ends. Germline V CDR1 and CDR2: SGHTA, FQGNSA. CDR3 size: 14 residues. The CDR3 DNA follows: TGTGCCAGCAGCTCGGGCCCACCTAGTGAGACCCAGTACTTC. It is translated as CASSSGPPSETQYF.

The chain joins TRBV6-1 to TRBJ2-1, with 9 positions matching TRBD2. This CDR3 has 14 amino acids. After removal of 5 bases from V and 9 bases from J, the junction contained 8 bases not matched to a gene. Germline CDR1 MNHNS, CDR2 SASEGT. CDR3 bases: TGTGCCAGCAGTCTTAGCGGGGGACGGGGTGAGCAGTTCTTC. It codes for CASSLSGGRGEQFF.

The DNA for the CDR3 is TGTGCCAGCAGATGGGGCAGGACTAGCCCAGGCACGCAGTATTTT. It encodes CASRWGRTSPGTQYF. V usage is TRBV7-2 and J usage is TRBJ2-3; 8 nucleotides agree with TRBD2. From germline, CDR1 is SGHTA and CDR2 FQGNSA. The CDR3 covers 15 residues. The V segment lost 6 bases and the J segment 9 bases; nucleotides outside the gene matches: 14.

The V call is TRBV9, the J call TRBJ1-2; no reliable D call. CDR1 and CDR2 from the germline V gene are SGDLS and YYNGEE. This CDR3 contains 14 residues. The V and J ends lost 0 bases and 3 bases respectively, with 9 bases between them. CDR3 sequence (DNA): TGTGCCAGCAGCGTAGACGCCAGCTACTATGGCTACACCTTC. Its protein is CASSVDASYYGYTF.

The rearrangement joins TRBV5-6 to TRBJ2-1; TRBD1 or TRBD2 may be the D gene (6 bases each). From germline, CDR1 is SGHDT and CDR2 YYEEEE. This CDR3 spans 15 amino acids. Trimming stripped 1 base from V and 5 bases from J, with 13 bases between. The CDR3 DNA reads as TGTGCCAGCAGCTTGCCCGGGGGCCTAGACAATGAGCAGTTCTTC. Amino acids: CASSLPGGLDNEQFF. The variable domain in full, with the rest retrieved from reference TRBV5-6 and TRBJ2-1, is DAGVTQSPTHLIKTRGQQVTLRCSPKSGHDTVSWYQQALGQGPQFIFQYYEEEERQRGNFPDRFSGHQFPNYSSELNVNALLLGDSALYLCASSLPGGLDNEQFFGPGTRLTVL.

The chain uses TRBV30 and TRBJ2-1; 9 nucleotides line up with TRBD1. The V and J ends lost 4 bases and 8 bases, in that order; junction bases with no gene match: 21. Per the germline V gene, CDR1 is GTSNPN and CDR2 is SVGIG (reference sequence). CDR3 length: 18 residues. Here the CDR3 DNA reads TGTGCCTGGAAAATCGGGGGTGGTTGGACAGGGGCTCGGGATGAGCAGTTCTTC. Its protein product is CAWKIGGGWTGARDEQFF.

The chain employs TRBV5-1 and TRBJ2-1; 8 bases line up with TRBD2. With 4 bases clipped from V and 8 bases from J, the junction kept 11 bases outside the gene matches. CDR1 SGHRS and CDR2 YFSETQ come from the germline V gene. This CDR3 spans 15 amino acids. The CDR3 region has the DNA TGCGCCAGCAGCCGGGAGGGGCAGGGGCTCGATGAGCAGTTCTTC. Amino acid sequence: CASSREGQGLDEQFF. The variable domain in full, with the rest retrieved from reference TRBV5-1 and TRBJ2-1, is KAGVTQTPRYLIKTRGQQVTLSCSPISGHRSVSWYQQTPGQGLQFLFEYFSETQRNKGNFPGRFSGRQFSNSRSEMNVSTLELGDSALYLCASSREGQGLDEQFFGPGTRLTVL.

The V call is TRBV18, the J call TRBJ2-7, with a tentative D call TRBD1 (6 bases). The CDR3 has 15 residues. The V end lost 3 bases, the J end lost 7 bases, and 19 bases lay between the germline ends. Germline V gene sequence: CDR1 KGHSH, CDR2 LQKENI. CDR3 nucleotides: TGTGCCAGCTCACCCAAAGGGGGACCGGGATTTGAGCAGTACTTC. It translates to CASSPKGGPGFEQYF.

V usage is TRBV1 and J usage is TRBJ1-6. TRBV1 is shown as a pseudogene. CDR3 length equals 14 residues. This CDR3 reads CTSSPQGGKSPLHF. The DNA of the CDR3 is TGCACCAGCAGCCCCCAGGGCGGGAAATCACCCCTCCACTTT.

This sequence joins TRBV7-9 and TRBJ2-3; a possible D gene is TRBD1 (6 bases). Per the germline V gene, CDR1 is SEHNR and CDR2 is FQNEAQ (reference sequence). The CDR3 extends over 14 amino acids. Trimming stripped 11 bases from V and 0 bases from J, with 15 bases between. The CDR3 region is CAFGHGQSTDTQYF. The CDR3 DNA sequence: TGTGCCTTTGGGCACGGACAGAGCACAGATACGCAGTATTTT.